The rows below give T cell receptor beta chains drawn from one sample of a study of T-cell reconstitution after alpha-beta-depleted transplantation in children. TCRdb reprocessed the PCR reads with MiXCR, giving one entry per CDR3 protein. The sample lists 600,000 to 700,000 distinct CDR3 sequences, roughly 13% occurring once. The sequencing here drew on PBMCs, taken before TCRalphabeta/CD19-depleted stem cell transplant. Receptors originate from a girl aged 2 to 9 with congenital amegakaryocytic thrombocytopenia, due to receive a stem cell transplant. CDR3s include the opening cysteine and the closing phenylalanine or tryptophan. Each record gives: D gene, V gene, clone size, J gene, CDR3 protein, CDR3 DNA. D genes are given only for firm matches. Not all rows give a size; the values are once, few, many and, for expanded clones, a class.

>NA|TRBV21-1|many|TRBJ2-7
CASNPWAYEQYF
TGTGCCAGCAACCCGTGGGCTTACGAGCAGTACTTC
>NA|TRBV20-1|many|TRBJ1-2
CSARHINYGYTF
TGCAGTGCTAGACACATTAACTATGGCTACACCTTC
>NA|TRBV4-2|many|TRBJ2-7
CASSQDRVGYEQYF
TGTGCCAGCAGCCAAGATAGGGTGGGCTACGAGCAGTACTTC
>NA|TRBV20-1|many|TRBJ2-2
CSASPGAGVIGELFF
TGCAGTGCTAGTCCCGGGGCAGGGGTTATCGGGGAGCTGTTTTTT
>TRBD1|TRBV6-5|many|TRBJ2-5
CASSYGTGGRKTQYF
TGTGCCAGCAGTTATGGGACAGGGGGCCGTAAGACCCAGTACTTC
>TRBD2|TRBV20-1|many|TRBJ2-5
CSALGLLQETQYF
TGCAGTGCACTGGGACTACTTCAAGAGACCCAGTACTTC
>TRBD2|TRBV10-3|NA|TRBJ2-7
CAISGPGEELAGDSIYEQYF
TGTGCCATCAGTGGGCCTGGAGAGGAGCTAGCGGGAGATTCGATCTACGAGCAGTACTTC
>TRBD2|TRBV5-1|NA|TRBJ2-7
CASSLRAGLAGAPYEQYF
TGCGCCAGCAGCTTGCGTGCGGGACTAGCGGGAGCACCCTACGAGCAGTACTTC
>TRBD1|TRBV5-1|many|TRBJ2-3
CASSADRATDTQYF
TGCGCCAGCAGTGCTGACAGGGCCACAGATACGCAGTATTTT
>NA|TRBV5-1|many|TRBJ1-5
CASNPRDGAVNSNQPQHF
TGCGCCAGCAACCCGAGGGACGGGGCAGTGAATAGCAATCAGCCCCAGCATTTT
>NA|TRBV5-1|NA|TRBJ2-6
CASSFLESGANVLTF
TGCGCCAGCAGCTTCTTGGAATCTGGGGCCAACGTCCTGACTTTC
>TRBD2|TRBV3-1|few|TRBJ2-1
CASSQTWDYTTYNEQFF
TGTGCCAGCAGCCAAACCTGGGACTACACGACCTACAATGAGCAGTTCTTC
>TRBD2|TRBV5-6|NA|TRBJ2-7
CASSLGLGLSHYEQYF
TGTGCCAGCAGCTTGGGTTTGGGACTAAGCCACTACGAGCAGTACTTC
>NA|TRBV12-3/TRBV12-4|many|TRBJ2-7
CASSLRAEQYF
TGTGCCAGCAGTTTGAGGGCCGAGCAGTACTTC
>NA|TRBV20-1|few|TRBJ1-5
CSASTGSGQPQHF
TGCAGTGCTAGCACCGGTAGCGGTCAGCCCCAGCATTTT
>TRBD2|TRBV20-1|few|TRBJ2-3
CSAPPTSGSWDTQYF
TGCAGTGCTCCTCCGACTAGCGGGAGTTGGGATACGCAGTATTTT
>NA|TRBV24-1|NA|TRBJ2-1
CATSDLAWGEQFF
TGTGCCACCAGTGATTTGGCCTGGGGGGAGCAGTTCTTC
>NA|TRBV20-1|many|TRBJ1-2
CSARERGGGYGYTF
TGCAGTGCTAGAGAGCGAGGTGGTGGGTATGGCTACACCTTC
>NA|TRBV12-3/TRBV12-4|few|TRBJ2-5
CASSFQWESGGETQYF
TGTGCCAGCAGTTTTCAGTGGGAAAGCGGAGGAGAGACCCAGTACTTC
>NA|TRBV21-1|few|TRBJ2-5
CASSLLGYPQYF
TGTGCCAGCAGCCTGCTGGGATACCCCCAGTACTTC
>TRBD2|TRBV20-1|many|TRBJ2-7
CSARIAGAYEQYF
TGCAGTGCTAGAATAGCGGGGGCCTACGAGCAGTACTTC
>NA|TRBV7-2|many|TRBJ2-1
CASSSPFGANEQFF
TGTGCCAGCAGCTCCCCCTTTGGGGCCAATGAGCAGTTCTTC
>NA|TRBV29-1|many|TRBJ2-2
CSVPGGDTGELFF
TGCAGCGTCCCAGGCGGTGACACCGGGGAGCTGTTTTTT
>TRBD2|TRBV5-1|NA|TRBJ2-1
CATSLGTSDYNEQFF
TGCGCCACCAGCCTCGGGACTAGCGACTACAATGAGCAGTTCTTC
>TRBD2|TRBV7-2|few|TRBJ2-1
CASSQTSGGDEQFF
TGTGCCAGCAGCCAGACTAGCGGAGGGGATGAGCAGTTCTTC
>TRBD1|TRBV7-9|few|TRBJ1-2
CASTVGLGTDYGYTF
TGTGCCAGCACCGTCGGTTTGGGGACAGACTATGGCTACACCTTC
>TRBD1|TRBV5-1|few|TRBJ2-6
CASSLQGTTGAGANVLTF
TGCGCCAGCAGCTTACAAGGTACGACAGGGGCTGGGGCCAACGTCCTGACTTTC
>NA|TRBV7-9|few|TRBJ2-1
CASSPLKGPRNEQFF
TGTGCCAGCAGCCCGCTTAAAGGACCTCGCAATGAGCAGTTCTTC
>NA|TRBV5-1|many|TRBJ1-1
CASSVTGSPTEAFF
TGCGCCAGCAGTGTTACAGGGAGCCCCACTGAAGCTTTCTTT
>TRBD2|TRBV7-9|NA|TRBJ2-7
CASSIAGRGYEQYF
TGTGCCAGCAGCATAGCGGGAAGGGGCTACGAGCAGTACTTC
>NA|TRBV3-1|few|TRBJ2-2
CASSPGGGENVGELFF
TGTGCCAGCAGCCCCGGCGGGGGCGAAAATGTCGGGGAGCTGTTTTTT
>NA|TRBV5-1|many|TRBJ2-5
CASSLASIQQETQYF
TGCGCCAGCAGCTTGGCCAGTATTCAACAGGAGACCCAGTACTTC
>NA|TRBV20-1|many|TRBJ2-2
CSALGQRNTGELFF
TGCAGTGCCTTGGGGCAGCGGAACACCGGGGAGCTGTTTTTT
>NA|TRBV20-1|NA|TRBJ1-3
CSARAPASGVGNTIYF
TGCAGTGCTAGGGCGCCAGCCTCAGGTGTAGGAAACACCATATATTTT
>NA|TRBV7-7|NA|TRBJ2-7
CASSFQAEYEQYF
TGTGCCAGCAGCTTCCAGGCGGAGTACGAGCAGTACTTC
>TRBD2|TRBV5-1|few|TRBJ2-1
CASSLRTSVNNEQFF
TGCGCCAGCAGCTTGAGGACTAGCGTAAACAATGAGCAGTTCTTC
>TRBD2|TRBV29-1|few|TRBJ2-1
CSGWASGEQFF
TGCAGCGGGTGGGCTAGCGGTGAGCAGTTCTTC
>TRBD2|TRBV29-1|many|TRBJ2-1
CSVDRSGRLNEQFF
TGCAGCGTTGATCGGAGCGGGAGGCTCAATGAGCAGTTCTTC
>NA|TRBV7-9|many|TRBJ1-2
CASRVLYWGYGYTF
TGTGCCAGCAGAGTCCTATACTGGGGGTATGGCTACACCTTC
>NA|TRBV25-1|NA|TRBJ2-3
CASSGAGTGPTDTQYF
TGTGCCAGCAGTGGGGCCGGGACTGGCCCCACAGATACGCAGTATTTT
>NA|TRBV5-1|many|TRBJ2-7
CASKDNPHEQYF
TGCGCCAGCAAGGACAATCCCCACGAGCAGTACTTC
>NA|TRBV5-1|NA|TRBJ2-1
CASSFGLDSYNEQFF
TGCGCCAGCAGCTTCGGACTCGATTCCTACAATGAGCAGTTCTTC